This paragraph covers one TCR beta chain sequence. Its cognate antigen is unknown. This specimen comes from a study of T cell clonotyping in hematopoietic cell transplantation. Study-wide points: Few recipient clonotypes overlapped donors; over 95% were de novo at given depth. After transplant, recipient diversity fell while pathologically expanded clonotypes grew through day 180. Broader posttransplant TCR repertoire diversity was predicted by graft donor and pretransplant recipient Inverse Simpson Index values.

This table comes from immunoSEQ multiplex PCR, and its TCRdb copy is limited to in-frame clones, with some not included. Counted here are more than 9,000 clones, under 95% occurring once; the ten biggest clones make up 0.75% to 0.9%. V was pared by 6 bases and J by 1 base, with 15 bases of the junction left unmatched. CDR1 and CDR2 from the germline V gene are MDHEN and SYDVKM. This CDR3 has 19 amino acids. Sequencing was carried out using peripheral blood mononuclear cells. This receptor was identified in a woman aged 50 to 60 in good health. Some clones in this sample may be carry-over from other donors' samples. The chain recombines TRBV28 with TRBJ1-1; 12 nucleotides agree with TRBD1. For the CDR3, the DNA is TGTGCCAGCAGGGAACTAAAGTCCGGGACAGGGGGCGAGAACACTGAAGCTTTCTTT. Translated, it gives CASRELKSGTGGENTEAFF.